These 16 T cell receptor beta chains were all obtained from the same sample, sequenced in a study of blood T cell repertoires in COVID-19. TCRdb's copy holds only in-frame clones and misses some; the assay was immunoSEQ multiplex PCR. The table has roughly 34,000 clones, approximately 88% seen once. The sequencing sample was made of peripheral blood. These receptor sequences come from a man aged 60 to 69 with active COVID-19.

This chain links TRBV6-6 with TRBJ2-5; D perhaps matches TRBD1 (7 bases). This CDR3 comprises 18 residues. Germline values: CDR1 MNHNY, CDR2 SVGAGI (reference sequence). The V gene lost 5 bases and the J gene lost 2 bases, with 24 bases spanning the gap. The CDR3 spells CASSPAGQGEEFQETQYF. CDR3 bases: TGTGCCAGCAGTCCTGCGGGGCAGGGGGAGGAATTTCAAGAGACCCAGTACTTC.

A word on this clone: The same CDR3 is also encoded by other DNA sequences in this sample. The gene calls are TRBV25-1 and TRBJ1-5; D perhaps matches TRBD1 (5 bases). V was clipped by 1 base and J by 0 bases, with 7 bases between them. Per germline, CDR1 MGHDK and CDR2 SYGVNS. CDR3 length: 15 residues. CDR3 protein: CASSEWGDSNQPQHF. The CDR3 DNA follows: TGTGCCAGCAGTGAATGGGGGGATAGCAATCAGCCCCAGCATTTT.

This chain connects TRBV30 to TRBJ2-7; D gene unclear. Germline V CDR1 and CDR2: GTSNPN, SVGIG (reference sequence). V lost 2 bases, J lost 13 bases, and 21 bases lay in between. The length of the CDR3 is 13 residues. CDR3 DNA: TGTGCCTGGAGTTTGGAACGTATGGCGGTACGTTACTTC. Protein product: CAWSLERMAVRYF.

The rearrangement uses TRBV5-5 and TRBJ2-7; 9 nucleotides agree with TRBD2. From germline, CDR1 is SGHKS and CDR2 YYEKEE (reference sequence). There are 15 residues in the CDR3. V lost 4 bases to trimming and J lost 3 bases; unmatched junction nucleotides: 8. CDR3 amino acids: CASSVGLALVYEQYF. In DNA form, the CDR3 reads TGTGCCAGCAGCGTCGGACTAGCGTTAGTCTACGAGCAGTACTTC.

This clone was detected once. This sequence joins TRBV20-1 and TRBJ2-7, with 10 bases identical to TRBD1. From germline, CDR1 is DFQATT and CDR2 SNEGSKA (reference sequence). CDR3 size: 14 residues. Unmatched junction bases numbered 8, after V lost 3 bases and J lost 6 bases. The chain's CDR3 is CSASLGTGVTEQYF. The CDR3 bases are TGCAGTGCTAGTCTAGGGACAGGGGTTACCGAGCAGTACTTC.

The CDR3 DNA reads as TGTGCCAGCAGCCAAGAGGGCCAGGGGCATCAGCCCCAGCATTTT. This sequence encodes CASSQEGQGHQPQHF. The V gene is TRBV3-1 (or the pseudogene TRBV3-2), the J gene TRBJ1-5; D is possibly TRBD1 (6 bases). Between the trimmed V and J ends, which lost 0 bases and 5 bases, there was a span of 11 bases. The germline CDR1 and CDR2 sequences are LGHDT and YNNKEL (reference sequence). The CDR3 covers 15 residues.

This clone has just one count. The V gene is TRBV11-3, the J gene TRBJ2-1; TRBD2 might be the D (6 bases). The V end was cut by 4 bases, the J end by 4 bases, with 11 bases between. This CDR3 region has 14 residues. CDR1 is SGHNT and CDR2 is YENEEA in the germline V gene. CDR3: CASSSAGRYNEQFF. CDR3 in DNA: TGTGCCAGCAGCTCCGCCGGGAGATACAATGAGCAGTTCTTC. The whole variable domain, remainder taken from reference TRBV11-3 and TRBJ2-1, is EAGVVQSPRYKIIEKKQPVAFWCNPISGHNTLYWYLQNLGQGPELLIRYENEEAVDDSQLPKDRFSAERLKGVDSTLKIQPAELGDSAVYLCASSSAGRYNEQFFGPGTRLTVL.

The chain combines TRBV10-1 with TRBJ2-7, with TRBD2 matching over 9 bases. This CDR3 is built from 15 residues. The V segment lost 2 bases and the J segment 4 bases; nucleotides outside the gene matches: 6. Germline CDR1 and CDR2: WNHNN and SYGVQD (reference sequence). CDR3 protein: CASSEGSSGMYEQYF. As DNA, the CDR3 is TGCGCCAGCAGTGAGGGGTCTAGCGGGATGTACGAGCAGTACTTC.

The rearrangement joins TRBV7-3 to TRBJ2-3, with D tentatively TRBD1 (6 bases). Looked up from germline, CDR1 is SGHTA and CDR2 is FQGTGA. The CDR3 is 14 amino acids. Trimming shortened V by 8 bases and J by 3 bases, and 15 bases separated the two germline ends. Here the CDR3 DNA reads TGTGCCAGCCGACCGACAGGTTTGACAGATACGCAGTATTTT. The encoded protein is CASRPTGLTDTQYF. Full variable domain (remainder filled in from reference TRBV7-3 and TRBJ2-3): GAGVSQTPSNKVTEKGKYVELRCDPISGHTALYWYRQSLGQGPEFLIYFQGTGAADDSGLPNDRFFAVRPEGSVSTLKIQRTERGDSAVYLCASRPTGLTDTQYFGPGTRLTVL.

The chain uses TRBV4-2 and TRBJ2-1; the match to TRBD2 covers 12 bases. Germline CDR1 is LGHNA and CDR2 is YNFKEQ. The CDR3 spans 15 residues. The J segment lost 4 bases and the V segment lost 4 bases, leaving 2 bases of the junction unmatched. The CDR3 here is CASSRGTSGYNEQFF. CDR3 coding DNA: TGTGCCAGCAGCCGAGGGACTAGCGGGTACAATGAGCAGTTCTTC.

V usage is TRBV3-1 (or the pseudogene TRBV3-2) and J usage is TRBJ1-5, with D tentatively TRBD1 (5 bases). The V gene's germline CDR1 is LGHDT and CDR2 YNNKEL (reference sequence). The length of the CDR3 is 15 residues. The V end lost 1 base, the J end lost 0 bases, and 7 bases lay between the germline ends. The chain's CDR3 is CASSQGQTSNQPQHF. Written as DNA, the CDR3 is TGTGCCAGCAGCCAAGGACAGACTAGCAATCAGCCCCAGCATTTT.

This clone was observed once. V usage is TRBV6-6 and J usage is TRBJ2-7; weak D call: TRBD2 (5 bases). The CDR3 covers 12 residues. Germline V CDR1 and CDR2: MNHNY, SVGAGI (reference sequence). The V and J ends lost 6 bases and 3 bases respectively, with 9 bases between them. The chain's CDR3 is CASSPTSYEQYF. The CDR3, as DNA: TGTGCCAGCAGCCCCACTAGCTACGAGCAGTACTTC.

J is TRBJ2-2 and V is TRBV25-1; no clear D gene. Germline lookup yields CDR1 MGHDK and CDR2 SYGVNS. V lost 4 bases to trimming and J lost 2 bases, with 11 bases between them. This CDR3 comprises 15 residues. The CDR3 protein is CASSGFGRNTGELFF. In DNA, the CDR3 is TGTGCCAGCAGTGGCTTCGGTAGAAACACCGGGGAGCTGTTTTTT.

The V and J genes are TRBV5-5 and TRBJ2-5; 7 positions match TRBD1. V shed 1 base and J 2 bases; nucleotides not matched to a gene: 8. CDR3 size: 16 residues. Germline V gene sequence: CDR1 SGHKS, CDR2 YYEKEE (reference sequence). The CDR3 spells CASSLRPGTEQETQYF. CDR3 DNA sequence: TGTGCCAGCAGCTTGAGGCCCGGGACAGAACAAGAGACCCAGTACTTC.

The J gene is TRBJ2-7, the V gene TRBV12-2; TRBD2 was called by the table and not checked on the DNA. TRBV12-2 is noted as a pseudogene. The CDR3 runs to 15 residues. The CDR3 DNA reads TGTGCAAGTCGCTCCCTCCTTGACTGTTTTTGCGAGCAGTACTTC. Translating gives CASRSLLDCFCEQYF.

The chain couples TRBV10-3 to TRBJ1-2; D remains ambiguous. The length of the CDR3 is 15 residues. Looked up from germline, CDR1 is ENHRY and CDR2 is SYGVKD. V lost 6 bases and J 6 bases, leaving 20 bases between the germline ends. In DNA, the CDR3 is TGTGCCATCAGCTACAGCCAAGGTACAGTCAATGGCTACACCTTC. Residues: CAISYSQGTVNGYTF.